Sequencing of this T cell receptor (delta chain) was carried out in a study of gamma-delta chains in newborns, infants, children (dated by TCRdb to between 2018 and 2020). Concerning the study at large: According to the study title, microbial exposure causes polyclonal expansion of innate gammadelta T cells right after birth. The study investigated how microbial exposure shaped innate gammadelta T cell populations in human newborns immediately after birth.

Sequenced using an Illumina MiSeq. Clones were re-identified by TCRdb from the public reads with CATT, and rows with the same DNA were merged. Here the sample has several thousand delta-chain clones; approximately 38% occur a single time. The leading ten clones occupy roughly 15% of the sample. Counted from cysteine to phenylalanine, this CDR3 has 22 amino acids. The read is trimmed to its CDR3 DNA, 66 bases read in frame from base 1. Per the germline V gene, TSWWSYY is the CDR1 and QGS is the CDR2. The germline V and J ends show losses of 2 bases and 0 bases respectively, and no gene match explains 20 bases of the junction. With regard to this clone: No antigen is known for it. A far larger clone is only one base removed, so a read error is likely. The sample holds other DNA sequences that translate to the same CDR3.

The V gene is TRDV1 and the J gene is TRDJ1; TRDD3 lines up with 11 middle nucleotides. The clonotype originates from a child who received the measles vaccine. Sequenced material: blood. The nucleotide sequence is TGTGCTCTTGGGGAATCCCCTGGGGGATACTTTTGGGCGTACGACTACACCGATAAACTCATCTTT. Translated, it reads CALGESPGGYFWAYDYTDKLIF.